This T cell receptor (beta chain) was retrieved from a study of shared clonotypes between healthy human individuals. This CDR3 comprises 13 residues. Germline CDR1 and CDR2: GTSNPN and SVGIG (reference sequence). Turning to this clone: No antigen is known for it. Germline is not matched at one junction end, which may reflect a read error.

Nashville, Tennessee was home to all donors, each a Caucasian adult. Authors' processing steps: ImmunoSEQ junction-only sequences lacked quality scores, so their filtering differed. Repertoires were generated with immunoSEQ multiplex PCR, while TCRdb's copy carries only in-frame clones and drops some. The DNA gave D and trimming, while V, J and clone size come from that table. The sample includes 400,000 to 600,000 clones, more than 75% of them seen just once. Study conclusions and caveats: The authors expected sequencing depth to affect clonotype sharing among donors. Tissues were not sampled, only blood, and their repertoires likely differ.

The source of this sequence is a woman in her thirties or forties in good health. Some clones in this sample may be carry-over from other donors' samples. This rearrangement joins TRBV30 to TRBJ2-3; no reliable D call. The sequenced material came from PBMCs. In DNA, the CDR3 is TGTGCCCGGAGTGGCGGATTCACAGATACGCAGTATTTT. It yields the protein CARSGGFTDTQYF.